Below are 28 T cell receptor beta chains sequenced from a single sample in a study of blood T cell repertoires in COVID-19. Profiling relied on immunoSEQ multiplex PCR, and the TCRdb table lists in-frame clones only, not all of them. The sample carries roughly 140,000 clones, approximately 86% recorded once. The sequencing input was peripheral blood. The receptors derive from a man in his 70s with acute or convalescent COVID-19.

The V and J genes are TRBV7-9 and TRBJ2-4, with 12 bases fitting TRBD2. Trimming removed 0 bases from V and 4 bases from J; junction bases left unmatched: 4. Germline-derived CDR1 and CDR2 are SEHNR and FQNEAQ (reference sequence). CDR3 length: 17 amino acids. CDR3 in DNA: TGTGCCAGCAGCTTAGCAGGCCTAGCGGGAGGGAAAAACATTCAGTACTTC. This encodes CASSLAGLAGGKNIQYF.

The chain recombines TRBV28 with TRBJ1-2; 7 nucleotides match TRBD1. The CDR3 spans 13 residues. The V and J ends lost 6 bases and 3 bases, in that order; junction bases with no gene match: 4. CDR1 and CDR2 from the germline V gene are MDHEN and SYDVKM. CDR3 sequence reads: CASRGTGDYGYTF. The CDR3 DNA follows: TGTGCCAGCAGAGGAACAGGGGACTATGGCTACACCTTC.

This clone has a handful of counts. V gene TRBV28 combines with J gene TRBJ1-5, with 8 bases identical to TRBD1. Germline CDR1 MDHEN, CDR2 SYDVKM. V shed 2 bases and J 6 bases; nucleotides not matched to a gene: 6. The CDR3 totals 15 residues. CDR3 coding DNA: TGTGCCAGCAGTTTAGGACAGGGTTTTCGTCAGCCCCAGCATTTT. This encodes CASSLGQGFRQPQHF.

This clone was observed a single time. The chain couples TRBV4-3 to TRBJ2-7, with D unclear. The length of the CDR3 is 15 residues. V lost 0 bases and J 2 bases, leaving 11 bases between the germline ends. Germline-derived CDR1 and CDR2 are LGHNA and YSLEER. The CDR3 is CASSQDSPGPYEQYF. In nucleotides, the CDR3 is TGCGCCAGCAGCCAAGATTCTCCTGGCCCCTACGAGCAGTACTTC.

The gene calls are TRBV7-9 and TRBJ2-3; TRBD2 agrees at 10 bases. Trimming at V came to 3 bases and at J to 3 bases, leaving 9 bases not matched to a gene. Germline assignment: CDR1 SEHNR and CDR2 FQNEAQ (reference sequence). The CDR3 sequence is 17 residues long. The CDR3 DNA reads TGTGCCAGCAGCTTTAATCTAGCGGGAGCGGGGACAGATACGCAGTATTTT. It codes for CASSFNLAGAGTDTQYF.

The chain couples TRBV30 to TRBJ1-1; 10 bases match TRBD1. The trim removed 5 bases at V and 5 bases at J, leaving 5 bases unmatched. This CDR3 has 13 residues. Germline lookup yields CDR1 GTSNPN and CDR2 SVGIG (reference sequence). The CDR3 DNA follows: TGTGCCTGGGCCCCGGACAGGGGGACTGAAGCTTTCTTT. Translated, it gives CAWAPDRGTEAFF.

This rearrangement joins TRBV28 to TRBJ2-3; possibly TRBD2 for D (5 bases). Germline V CDR1 and CDR2: MDHEN, SYDVKM. V lost 4 bases and J 6 bases, leaving 11 bases between the germline ends. This CDR3 is 13 amino acids long. The CDR3 is CASSSGIPDTQYF. DNA for the CDR3: TGTGCCAGCAGTTCGGGGATCCCGGATACGCAGTATTTT.

V is TRBV6-5 and J is TRBJ2-7; D is unresolved. The CDR3 is made up of 11 amino acids. V was clipped by 7 bases and J by 6 bases, with 10 bases between them. Germline V gene sequence: CDR1 MNHEY, CDR2 SVGAGI. CDR3 DNA sequence: TGTGCCAGCACAGCGTTAGGCGAGCAGTACTTC. Encoded protein: CASTALGEQYF.

The chain recombines TRBV7-2 with TRBJ2-1, with 11 nucleotides matching TRBD2. CDR1 and CDR2 from the germline V gene are SGHTA and FQGNSA. The V and J ends lost 5 bases and 3 bases, in that order; junction bases with no gene match: 6. The CDR3 has 16 residues. The CDR3 sequence: CASSATLAGGYNEQFF. The CDR3 DNA reads TGTGCCAGCAGCGCTACTCTAGCGGGAGGCTACAATGAGCAGTTCTTC.

V usage is TRBV12-3 or TRBV12-4 and J usage is TRBJ2-1, with 7 bases aligning to TRBD2. The CDR3 length is 13 residues. V lost 3 bases to trimming and J lost 11 bases; unmatched junction nucleotides: 7. In DNA, the CDR3 is TGTGCCAGCAGTTTGCTAGCGGTTGGCCAGCAGTTCTTC. The encoded protein is CASSLLAVGQQFF.

The chain is built from TRBV11-2 and TRBJ2-5; 9 bases are a match to TRBD2. The CDR3 covers 15 residues. Looked up from germline, CDR1 is SGHAT and CDR2 is FQNNGV. V lost 7 bases, J lost 5 bases, and 11 bases stayed unmatched. As DNA, the CDR3 is TGTGCCAGCAACCGACGGCTAGCGGGAATGGAGACCCAGTACTTC. Translating it yields CASNRRLAGMETQYF.

Of note for this clone: This sample includes further DNA sequences coding for the same CDR3. The V and J genes are TRBV7-9 and TRBJ1-1; D might be TRBD1 (6 bases). The CDR3 spans 14 residues. The V end lost 1 base, the J end lost 5 bases, and 11 bases lay between the germline ends. CDR1 and CDR2 from the germline V gene are SEHNR and FQNEAQ (reference sequence). The CDR3 reads CASSLVQGGTEAFF. The CDR3 nucleotides read TGTGCCAGCAGCTTAGTACAGGGTGGTACTGAAGCTTTCTTT.

V is TRBV28 and J is TRBJ1-6; the D gene is possibly TRBD1 (5 bases). Trimming removed 6 bases at V and 8 bases at J, with 14 bases between. The CDR3 contains 14 residues. CDR1 MDHEN and CDR2 SYDVKM come from the germline V gene. CDR3 coding DNA: TGTGCCAGCAGCCCCAGGGTTAGGCATTCACCCCTCCACTTT. It specifies CASSPRVRHSPLHF. Full variable domain (remainder filled in from reference TRBV28 and TRBJ1-6): DVKVTQSSRYLVKRTGEKVFLECVQDMDHENMFWYRQDPGLGLRLIYFSYDVKMKEKGDIPEGYSVSREKKERFSLILESASTNQTSMYLCASSPRVRHSPLHFGNGTRLTVT.

The sample holds one count of this clone. J is TRBJ2-7 and V is TRBV28; no reliable D call. The CDR3 is 11 residues long. The V end lost 6 bases, the J end lost 3 bases, and 6 bases lay between the germline ends. Germline values: CDR1 MDHEN, CDR2 SYDVKM. CDR3 protein: CASRRDYEQYF. The CDR3 bases are TGTGCCAGCAGGAGAGACTACGAGCAGTACTTC.

This chain uses TRBV28 with TRBJ2-4; TRBD1 might be the D (6 bases). Trimming left V 2 bases short and J 0 bases short, with 11 bases between. CDR3 size: 16 residues. Germline V gene sequence: CDR1 MDHEN, CDR2 SYDVKM. This chain's CDR3 is CASSLRTEVAKNIQYF. In DNA form, the CDR3 reads TGTGCCAGCAGTTTAAGGACAGAAGTAGCCAAAAACATTCAGTACTTC.

This clone is a singleton in its sample. The chain carries TRBV2 and TRBJ1-2; 9 nucleotides align to TRBD1. The CDR3 consists of 15 residues. The germline gives CDR1 SNHLY, CDR2 FYNNEI. Trimming took 6 bases from V and 5 from J; bases not matched to a gene: 10. CDR3 nucleotides: TGTGCCAGCAGCGGGAGGGGACAGGGCGTTTATGGCTACACCTTC. The encoded protein is CASSGRGQGVYGYTF.

This chain uses TRBV18 with TRBJ1-1, with D perhaps matching TRBD1 (6 bases). The CDR3 consists of 15 residues. Trimming pared 2 bases from V and 1 base from J, leaving 11 bases between. Looked up from germline, CDR1 is KGHSH and CDR2 is LQKENI. Here the CDR3 reads CASSPSGTPNTEAFF. Here the CDR3 DNA reads TGTGCCAGCTCACCATCCGGGACACCGAACACTGAAGCTTTCTTT.

The chain is built from TRBV19 and TRBJ2-2; TRBD1 agrees at 9 bases. There are 15 residues in the CDR3. The ends lost 6 bases at V and 3 bases at J; junction bases unmatched: 5. Germline V lookup: CDR1 LNHDA, CDR2 SQIVND (reference sequence). The CDR3 coding sequence is TGTGCCAGTAGCAGACAGGGGGATCACACCGGGGAGCTGTTTTTT. It codes for CASSRQGDHTGELFF.

This clone was observed once. The chain carries TRBV27 and TRBJ2-7, with 8 bases aligning to TRBD2. Germline trimming cut 5 bases from V and 2 bases from J; bases unmatched to any gene: 5. Germline-derived CDR1 and CDR2 are MNHEY and SMNVEV (reference sequence). CDR3 length: 14 amino acids. CDR3 in DNA: TGTGCCAGCAGTCCAACTAGCGGAGCCTACGAGCAGTACTTC. Amino acid sequence: CASSPTSGAYEQYF.

The chain links TRBV5-5 to TRBJ2-1, with D possibly TRBD2 on 6 matching bases. The germline gives CDR1 SGHKS, CDR2 YYEKEE (reference sequence). Deletions cut 0 bases from V and 7 bases from J, with 14 bases between. The CDR3 consists of 15 residues. The CDR3 sequence is CASSLVAVGGNEQFF. The DNA of the CDR3 is TGTGCCAGCAGCTTGGTAGCGGTCGGAGGTAATGAGCAGTTCTTC.

The chain couples TRBV7-6 to TRBJ1-5, with 8 bases lining up with TRBD1. Germline V gene sequence: CDR1 SGHVS, CDR2 FNYEAQ. The CDR3 consists of 17 residues. After removal of 0 bases from V and 6 bases from J, the junction contained 10 bases not matched to a gene. CDR3 region: CASSLALTDRGSQPQHF. The DNA of the CDR3 is TGTGCCAGCAGCTTAGCGCTAACAGACAGGGGTAGTCAGCCCCAGCATTTT.

CDR3 nucleotide sequence: TGTGCCAGCAGTGCGGGGACTAGCGTTAGGACCGGGGAGCTGTTTTTT. It encodes CASSAGTSVRTGELFF. The gene calls are TRBV2 and TRBJ2-2, with 10 bases fitting TRBD2. J was trimmed by 5 bases and V by 4 bases; bases with no gene match: 7. CDR3 length: 16 amino acids. Looked up from germline, CDR1 is SNHLY and CDR2 is FYNNEI. Full variable domain (outside the CDR3, taken from reference TRBV2 and TRBJ2-2): EPEVTQTPSHQVTQMGQEVILRCVPISNHLYFYWYRQILGQKVEFLVSFYNNEISEKSEIFDDQFSVERPDGSNFTLKIRSTKLEDSAMYFCASSAGTSVRTGELFFGEGSRLTVL.

The chain carries TRBV12-5 and TRBJ2-1; 13 bases map to TRBD2. The CDR3 contains 15 residues. V gave up 5 bases and J gave up 5 bases; unmatched junction bases: 3. Germline loops: CDR1 LGHNT, CDR2 FRNRAP. In DNA, the CDR3 is TGTGCTAGTGGTATGGGACTAGCGGGGAACAATGAGCAGTTCTTC. It specifies CASGMGLAGNNEQFF.

The chain couples TRBV14 to TRBJ2-1, with 9 bases matching TRBD2. J gave up 7 bases and V 0 bases, and 7 bases lay outside the gene matches. Germline V gene lookup returns CDR1 SGHDN and CDR2 FVKESK. The CDR3 extends over 16 amino acids. The CDR3 nucleotides are TGTGCCAGCAGCCAAGAAAGAGTAGCGGGAGCAAATGAGCAGTTCTTC. The encoded protein is CASSQERVAGANEQFF.

The count of this clone is one. The chain employs TRBV9 and TRBJ1-2; maybe TRBD1 (6 bases). In germline, CDR1 is SGDLS, CDR2 YYNGEE. This CDR3 has 14 residues. V lost 3 bases and J 4 bases, leaving 13 bases between the germline ends. CDR3 amino acids: CASSAETGLYGYTF. In DNA, the CDR3 is TGTGCCAGCAGCGCTGAGACAGGACTCTATGGCTACACCTTC.

The chain links TRBV9 to TRBJ2-1, with 10 positions matching TRBD2. With V trimmed by 4 bases and J by 3 bases, 4 bases remained unmatched. Germline V lookup: CDR1 SGDLS, CDR2 YYNGEE. The CDR3 extends over 15 amino acids. CDR3 residues: CASSPTSGIYNEQFF. The CDR3 nucleotides are TGTGCCAGCAGCCCTACTAGCGGGATCTACAATGAGCAGTTCTTC. The full variable domain, rest sourced from reference TRBV9 and TRBJ2-1, is DSGVTQTPKHLITATGQRVTLRCSPRSGDLSVYWYQQSLDQGLQFLIQYYNGEERAKGNILERFSAQQFPDLHSELNLSSLELGDSALYFCASSPTSGIYNEQFFGPGTRLTVL.

The chain employs TRBV5-1 and TRBJ1-1, with D uncertain. V gave up 0 bases and J gave up 1 base, with 7 bases separating them. The CDR3 has 14 residues. The germline V gene has CDR1 SGHRS and CDR2 YFSETQ. CDR3 in amino acids: CASSLDGKNTEAFF. CDR3 sequence (DNA): TGCGCCAGCAGCTTGGACGGTAAGAACACTGAAGCTTTCTTT.

The J gene is TRBJ2-3, the V gene TRBV4-3, with D perhaps TRBD2 (5 bases). Germline CDR1 reads LGHNA; CDR2 reads YSLEER. Trimming cost V 3 bases and J 1 base, with 11 bases left between them. The length of the CDR3 is 15 residues. The CDR3 region has the DNA TGCGCCAGCAGCCATCCCGGACTGGGCACAGATACGCAGTATTTT. It yields the protein CASSHPGLGTDTQYF.